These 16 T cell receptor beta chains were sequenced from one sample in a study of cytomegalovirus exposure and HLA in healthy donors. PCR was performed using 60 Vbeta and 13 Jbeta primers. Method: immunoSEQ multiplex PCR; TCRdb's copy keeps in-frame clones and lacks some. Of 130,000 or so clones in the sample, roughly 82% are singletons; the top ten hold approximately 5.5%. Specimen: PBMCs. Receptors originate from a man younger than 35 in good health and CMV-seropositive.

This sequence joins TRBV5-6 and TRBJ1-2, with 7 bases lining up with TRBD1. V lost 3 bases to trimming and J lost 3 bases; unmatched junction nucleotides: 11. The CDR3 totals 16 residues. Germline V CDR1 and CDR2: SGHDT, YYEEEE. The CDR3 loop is CASSSSDREGYYGYTF. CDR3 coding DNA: TGTGCCAGCAGCTCCAGTGACAGGGAAGGGTACTATGGCTACACCTTC.

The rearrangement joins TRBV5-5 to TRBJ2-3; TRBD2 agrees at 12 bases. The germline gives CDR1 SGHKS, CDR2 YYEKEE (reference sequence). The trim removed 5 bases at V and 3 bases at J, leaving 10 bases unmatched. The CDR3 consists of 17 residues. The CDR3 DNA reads TGTGCCAGCAGTTCAATTCTAGCGGGAGGGCGGACAGATACGCAGTATTTT. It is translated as CASSSILAGGRTDTQYF.

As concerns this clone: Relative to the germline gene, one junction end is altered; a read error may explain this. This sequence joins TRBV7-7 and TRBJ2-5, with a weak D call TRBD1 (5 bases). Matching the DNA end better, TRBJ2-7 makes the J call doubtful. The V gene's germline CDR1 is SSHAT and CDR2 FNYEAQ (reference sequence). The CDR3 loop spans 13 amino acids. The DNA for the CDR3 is TGTGCTAGCAGCTTAGGGGCAGGGTACGAGCAGTACTTC. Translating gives CASSLGAGYEQYF.

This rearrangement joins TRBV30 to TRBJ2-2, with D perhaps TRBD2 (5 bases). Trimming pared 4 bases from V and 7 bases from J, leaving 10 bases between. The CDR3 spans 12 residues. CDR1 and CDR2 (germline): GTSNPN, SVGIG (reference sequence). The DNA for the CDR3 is TGTGCCTGGACGCGGGTCGGCGGGGAGCTGTTTTTT. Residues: CAWTRVGGELFF.

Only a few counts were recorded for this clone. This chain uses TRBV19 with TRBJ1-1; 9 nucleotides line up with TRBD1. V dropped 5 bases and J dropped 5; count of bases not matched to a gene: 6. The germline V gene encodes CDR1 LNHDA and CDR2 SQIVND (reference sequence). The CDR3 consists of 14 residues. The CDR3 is CASSGDRVGTEAFF. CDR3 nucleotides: TGTGCCAGTAGTGGGGACAGGGTCGGGACTGAAGCTTTCTTT. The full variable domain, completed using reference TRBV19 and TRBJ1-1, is DGGITQSPKYLFRKEGQNVTLSCEQNLNHDAMYWYRQDPGQGLRLIYYSQIVNDFQKGDIAEGYSVSREKKESFPLTVTSAQKNPTAFYLCASSGDRVGTEAFFGQGTRLTVV.

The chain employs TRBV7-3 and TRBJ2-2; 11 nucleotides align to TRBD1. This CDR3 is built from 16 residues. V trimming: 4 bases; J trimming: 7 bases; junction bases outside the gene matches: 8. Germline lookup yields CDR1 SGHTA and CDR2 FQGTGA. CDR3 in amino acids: CASSSGGQGAHGELFF. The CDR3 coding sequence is TGTGCCAGCAGCTCCGGCGGACAGGGGGCGCACGGGGAGCTGTTTTTT. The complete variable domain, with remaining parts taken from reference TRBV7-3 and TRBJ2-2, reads GAGVSQTPSNKVTEKGKYVELRCDPISGHTALYWYRQSLGQGPEFLIYFQGTGAADDSGLPNDRFFAVRPEGSVSTLKIQRTERGDSAVYLCASSSGGQGAHGELFFGEGSRLTVL.

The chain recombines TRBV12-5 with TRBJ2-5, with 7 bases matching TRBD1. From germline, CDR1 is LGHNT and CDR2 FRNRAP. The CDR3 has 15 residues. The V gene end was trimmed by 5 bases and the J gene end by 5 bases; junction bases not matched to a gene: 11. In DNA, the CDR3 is TGTGCTAGTGGTAACCCCCAGGGGGTTGGGGAGACCCAGTACTTC. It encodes CASGNPQGVGETQYF.

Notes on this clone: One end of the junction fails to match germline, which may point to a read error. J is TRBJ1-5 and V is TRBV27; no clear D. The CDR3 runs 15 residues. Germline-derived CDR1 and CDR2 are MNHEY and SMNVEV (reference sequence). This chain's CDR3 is CVSSPRIRDFQPQHF. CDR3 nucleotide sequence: TGTGTCAGCAGTCCTCGGATTCGGGATTTTCAGCCCCAGCATTTT.

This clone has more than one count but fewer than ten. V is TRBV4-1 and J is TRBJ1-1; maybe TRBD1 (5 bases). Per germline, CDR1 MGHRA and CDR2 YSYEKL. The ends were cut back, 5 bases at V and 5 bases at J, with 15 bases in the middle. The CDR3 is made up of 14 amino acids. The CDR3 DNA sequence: TGCGCCAGCAGCGGGGAGGAGGGGCGAACTGAAGCTTTCTTT. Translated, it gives CASSGEEGRTEAFF.

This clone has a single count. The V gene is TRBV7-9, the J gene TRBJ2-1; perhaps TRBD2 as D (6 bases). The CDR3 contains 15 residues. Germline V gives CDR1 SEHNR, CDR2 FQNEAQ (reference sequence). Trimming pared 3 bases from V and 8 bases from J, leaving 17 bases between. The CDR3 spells CASSFWDSREYEQFF. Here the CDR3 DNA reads TGTGCCAGCAGCTTCTGGGACTCCCGCGAGTATGAGCAGTTCTTC. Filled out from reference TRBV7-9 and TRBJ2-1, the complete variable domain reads DTGVSQNPRHKITKRGQNVTFRCDPISEHNRLYWYRQTLGQGPEFLTYFQNEAQLEKSRLLSDRFSAERPKGSFSTLEIQRTEQGDSAMYLCASSFWDSREYEQFFGPGTRLTVL.

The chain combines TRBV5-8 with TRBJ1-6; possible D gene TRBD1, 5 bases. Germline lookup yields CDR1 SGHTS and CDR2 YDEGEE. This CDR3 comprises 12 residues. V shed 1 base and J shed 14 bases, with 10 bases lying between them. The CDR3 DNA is TGTGCCAGCAGCTTGCGGGGGGAAACCCTCCACTTT. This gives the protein CASSLRGETLHF.

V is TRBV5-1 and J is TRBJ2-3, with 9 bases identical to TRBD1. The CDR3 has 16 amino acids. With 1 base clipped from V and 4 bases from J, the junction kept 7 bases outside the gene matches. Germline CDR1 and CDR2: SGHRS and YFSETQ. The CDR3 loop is CASSLLGQGYADTQYF. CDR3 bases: TGCGCCAGCAGCTTGTTGGGACAGGGTTATGCAGATACGCAGTATTTT.

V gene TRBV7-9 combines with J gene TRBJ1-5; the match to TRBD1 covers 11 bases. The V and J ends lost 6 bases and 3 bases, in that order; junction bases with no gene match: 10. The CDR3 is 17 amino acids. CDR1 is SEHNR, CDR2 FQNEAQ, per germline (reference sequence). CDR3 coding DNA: TGTGCCAGCAGTCCAGAGCCGGGACAGGGGGACAATCAGCCCCAGCATTTT. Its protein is CASSPEPGQGDNQPQHF.

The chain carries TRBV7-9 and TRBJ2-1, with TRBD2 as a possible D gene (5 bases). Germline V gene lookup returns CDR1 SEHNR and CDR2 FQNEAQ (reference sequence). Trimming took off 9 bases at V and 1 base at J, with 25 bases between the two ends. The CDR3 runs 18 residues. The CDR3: CASVPRFGSSMSYNEQFF. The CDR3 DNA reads TGTGCCAGTGTGCCCCGGTTCGGGTCTAGCATGTCCTACAATGAGCAGTTCTTC.

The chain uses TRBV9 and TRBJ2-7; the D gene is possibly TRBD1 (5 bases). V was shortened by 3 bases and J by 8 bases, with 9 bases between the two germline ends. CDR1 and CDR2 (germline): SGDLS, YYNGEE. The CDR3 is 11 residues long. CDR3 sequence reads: CASSESGKQYF. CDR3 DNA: TGTGCCAGCAGCGAATCAGGGAAGCAGTACTTC.

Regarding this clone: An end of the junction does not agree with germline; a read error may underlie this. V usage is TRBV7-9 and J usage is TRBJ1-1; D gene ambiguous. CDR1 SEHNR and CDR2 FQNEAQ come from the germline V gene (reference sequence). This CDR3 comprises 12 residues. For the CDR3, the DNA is TGTTCCAGCAGCTTAGCGTCGGGAGTTCTGCTGTTT. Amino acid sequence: CSSSLASGVLLF.